The following is a TCR beta chain sequence with its context. The sample originates from a study of blood T cell repertoires in COVID-19. Study-wide context: The cDNA or gDNA used as material had been derived from T cells, B-cell-depleted T cells, or PBMCs.

Sequenced by immunoSEQ multiplex PCR; TCRdb stores in-frame clones only, minus some. In the table there are about 280,000 clones, around 90% of which are singletons. The TCR originated in a man aged 18 to 29 with active or convalescent COVID-19. Material for sequencing was peripheral blood.

CDR3 nucleotides: TGTGCCAGCAGCTTGGCCCCCCAGGCCACCTACGAGCAGTACTTC. Translating it yields CASSLAPQATYEQYF. This rearrangement joins TRBV5-5 to TRBJ2-7; D unresolved. Germline V gene lookup returns CDR1 SGHKS and CDR2 YYEKEE (reference sequence). V lost 0 bases and J lost 2, with 12 bases in between. The CDR3 is made up of 15 amino acids.